This is a list of T cell receptor beta chains from one sample in a study of blood T cell repertoires in COVID-19. Clones were sequenced by immunoSEQ multiplex PCR, and TCRdb holds only the in-frame ones, with some missing. The table records more than 130,000 clones, approximately 90% of them present only once. The source material was peripheral blood. The source of these receptors is a middle-aged woman with acute or convalescent COVID-19. The CDR3 runs from the conserved cysteine through the conserved F or W. The D gene is left open where the match is weak. The size of a clone is reported for some rows only, either as once, few or many, or as a class for expanded clones.

J,D,size,V,CDR3,DNA
TRBJ1-4,TRBD1,NA,TRBV9,CASSVEGTRTGFNEKLFF,TGTGCCAGCAGCGTAGAGGGGACCCGGACAGGTTTTAATGAAAAACTGTTTTTT
TRBJ1-1,TRBD1,few,TRBV6-4,CASSDTDRGTEAFF,TGTGCCAGCAGTGACACCGACAGGGGCACTGAAGCTTTCTTT
TRBJ2-7,TRBD1,NA,TRBV3-1/TRBV3-2,CASSRPPCDRVFSYEQYF,TGTGCCAGCAGCAGACCCCCCTGCGACAGGGTATTTTCCTACGAGCAGTACTTC
TRBJ1-1,TRBD1,NA,TRBV5-6,CASSFEQGIVNTEAFF,TGTGCCAGCAGCTTTGAACAGGGGATAGTTAACACTGAAGCTTTCTTT
TRBJ1-1,TRBD1,few,TRBV4-3,CASSQENRGWNTEAFF,TGCGCCAGCAGCCAAGAAAACAGGGGGTGGAACACTGAAGCTTTCTTT
TRBJ2-1,TRBD1,NA,TRBV28,CASSGDRTFKQFF,TGTGCCAGCAGCGGGGACAGGACGTTTAAGCAGTTCTTC
TRBJ2-5,NA,NA,TRBV9,CASSVDHLMDGEAQETQYF,TGTGCCAGCAGCGTTGACCACTTAATGGATGGGGAGGCCCAGGAGACCCAGTACTTC
TRBJ2-3,TRBD2,NA,TRBV30,CAWSARGGTDTQYF,TGTGCCTGGAGTGCGCGGGGGGGCACAGATACGCAGTATTTT
TRBJ1-5,TRBD1,NA,TRBV28,CASSRYRGLIRPQHF,TGTGCCAGCAGCCGATACAGGGGGCTAATAAGGCCCCAGCATTTT
TRBJ1-1,NA,NA,TRBV12-3/TRBV12-4,CASILGGDTEAFF,TGTGCCAGCATCCTAGGGGGGGACACTGAAGCTTTCTTT
TRBJ1-1,TRBD1,NA,TRBV28,CASNSLLDRGFMNTEAFF,TGTGCCAGCAATTCTCTTCTTGACAGGGGGTTCATGAACACTGAAGCTTTCTTT
TRBJ1-2,TRBD1,NA,TRBV5-5,CASSPTGGGYTF,TGTGCCAGCAGCCCGACAGGGGGTGGCTACACCTTC
TRBJ1-5,NA,NA,TRBV6-6,CASSYPEEGQPQHF,TGTGCCAGCAGTTACCCCGAAGAGGGTCAGCCCCAGCATTTT
TRBJ1-5,NA,few,TRBV5-6,CASSLAEDGGIQPQHF,TGTGCCAGCAGCTTGGCCGAAGATGGGGGGATTCAGCCCCAGCATTTT
TRBJ1-1,NA,NA,TRBV18,CASSLSQDTEAFF,TGTGCCAGCTCATTGTCCCAGGACACTGAAGCTTTCTTT
TRBJ2-7,TRBD1,NA,TRBV2,CASTATGFEQYF,TGTGCCAGCACCGCGACAGGGTTCGAGCAGTACTTC
TRBJ1-2,TRBD1,NA,TRBV29-1,CSVKGTVSYGYTF,TGCAGCGTGAAAGGGACAGTTAGCTATGGCTACACCTTC
TRBJ2-1,TRBD1,NA,TRBV5-6,CASSKGQGVSYNEQFF,TGTGCCAGCAGCAAGGGACAGGGTGTATCCTACAATGAGCAGTTCTTC